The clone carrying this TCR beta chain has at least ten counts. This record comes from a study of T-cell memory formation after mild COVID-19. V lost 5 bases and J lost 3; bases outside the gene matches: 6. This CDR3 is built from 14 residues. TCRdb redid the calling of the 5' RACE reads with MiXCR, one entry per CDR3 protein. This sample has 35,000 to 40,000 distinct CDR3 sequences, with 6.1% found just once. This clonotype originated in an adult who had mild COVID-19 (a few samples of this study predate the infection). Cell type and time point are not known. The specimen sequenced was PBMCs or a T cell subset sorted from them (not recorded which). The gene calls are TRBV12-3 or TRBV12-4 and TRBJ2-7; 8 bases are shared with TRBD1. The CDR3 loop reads CASSPRTGIYEQYF. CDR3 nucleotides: TGTGCCAGCAGTCCCCGGACAGGGATCTACGAGCAGTACTTC.